This T cell receptor (beta chain) was identified during a study of T cell responses to AZD1222 COVID-19 vaccine. Study observations and caveats: Clonal diversity was possibly underestimated, and white British individuals and females predominated among donors.

The CDR3 has 16 residues. Per germline, CDR1 SGHRS and CDR2 YFSETQ. With V trimmed by 3 bases and J by 6 bases, 14 bases remained unmatched. The table came from immunoSEQ multiplex PCR; TCRdb's copy has only in-frame clones and leaves some out. The repertoire includes some 64,000 clones, around nine tenths of them detected once, and roughly 6% sits in the top ten. As for this clone: Its specificity is not known.

The origin of this receptor is an adult who received the MenACWY meningococcal vaccine as a control. V and J are TRBV5-1 and TRBJ1-2; 7 nucleotides agree with TRBD1. The sequences come from peripheral blood, collected 28 days after the second dose of the MenACWY control vaccine. CDR3 sequence (DNA): TGCGCCAGCAGCTCCCAACCTAGCGACAGGGTACATGGCTACACCTTC. Its translation is CASSSQPSDRVHGYTF. The full variable domain, its missing parts supplied by reference TRBV5-1 and TRBJ1-2, is KAGVTQTPRYLIKTRGQQVTLSCSPISGHRSVSWYQQTPGQGLQFLFEYFSETQRNKGNFPGRFSGRQFSNSRSEMNVSTLELGDSALYLCASSSQPSDRVHGYTFGSGTRLTVV.